Listed here are 29 T cell receptor beta chains from one sample, sequenced in a study of cytotoxic CD8 clonotypes in ibrutinib-treated CLL. Profiling relied on immunoSEQ multiplex PCR, and the TCRdb table lists in-frame clones only, not all of them. The repertoire holds approximately 330,000 clones, with 80% as singletons. The sequences come from PBMCs, collected before ibrutinib treatment. Receptors originate from a human donor with chronic lymphocytic leukemia.

The V and J genes are TRBV29-1 and TRBJ2-1; the match to TRBD2 covers 7 bases. Per the germline V gene, CDR1 is SQVTM and CDR2 is ANQGSEA. The CDR3 consists of 14 residues. The trim removed 7 bases at V and 1 base at J, leaving 7 bases unmatched. CDR3 in DNA: TGCAGCGCGCGGAGGGAGGGGTCCTACAATGAGCAGTTCTTC. As protein: CSARREGSYNEQFF.

The chain is built from TRBV29-1 and TRBJ2-1, with D unresolved. Per germline, CDR1 SQVTM and CDR2 ANQGSEA. The CDR3 sequence is 11 residues long. CDR3 loop: CSKSSYNEQFF. The CDR3 nucleotides read TGCAGTAAGAGCTCCTACAATGAGCAGTTCTTC.

V is TRBV15 and J is TRBJ1-4, with TRBD1 matching 8 bases. V trimming: 3 bases; J trimming: 8 bases; junction bases outside the gene matches: 11. The CDR3 length is 16 residues. CDR1 and CDR2 from the germline V gene are LNHNV and YYDKDF (reference sequence). The CDR3 spells CATSRGDRGHLEKLFF. CDR3 coding DNA: TGTGCCACCAGCAGGGGAGACAGGGGTCACTTAGAAAAACTGTTTTTT.

The gene calls are TRBV10-3 and TRBJ2-3; 7 nucleotides line up with TRBD1. With V trimmed by 9 bases and J by 0 bases, 6 bases remained unmatched. Germline CDR1 reads ENHRY; CDR2 reads SYGVKD. The CDR3 is made up of 14 amino acids. The CDR3 DNA sequence: TGTGCCATGGGAAGGGACAGAAGCACAGATACGCAGTATTTT. Encoded protein: CAMGRDRSTDTQYF.

The chain has TRBV18 and TRBJ2-2; weak D call: TRBD2 (6 bases). The CDR3 is made up of 14 amino acids. Trimming removed 1 base from V and 6 bases from J, with 9 bases in between. The germline gives CDR1 KGHSH, CDR2 LQKENI. CDR3 DNA sequence: TGTGCCAGCTCACCACTCTCGGGGGCCGGGGAGCTGTTTTTT. Its translation is CASSPLSGAGELFF.

In its sample, this clone was seen a few times. The rearrangement joins TRBV5-1 to TRBJ2-2; D gene unclear. The CDR3 runs 13 residues. V shed 1 base and J shed 7 bases, with 8 bases lying between them. In germline, CDR1 is SGHRS, CDR2 YFSETQ. CDR3 nucleotides: TGCGCCAGCAGCTTGCAAGTTCGCGGGGAGCTGTTTTTT. Translation gives CASSLQVRGELFF.

The V and J genes are TRBV30 and TRBJ2-3; 9 positions match TRBD2. Germline V lookup: CDR1 GTSNPN, CDR2 SVGIG (reference sequence). This CDR3 comprises 18 residues. J gave up 2 bases and V 1 base, and 13 bases lay outside the gene matches. CDR3 nucleotide sequence: TGTGCCTGGAGTGCCGCCCTTACTAGCGGGCTTTCCACAGATACGCAGTATTTT. It is translated as CAWSAALTSGLSTDTQYF.

This clone was seen a handful of times. The chain joins TRBV5-1 to TRBJ2-5; D might be TRBD1 or TRBD2, each matching 6 bases. Trimming cost V 4 bases and J 1 base, with 14 bases left between them. Germline CDR1 SGHRS, CDR2 YFSETQ. The CDR3 has 15 amino acids. The CDR3 region is CASSVRGTSQETQYF. CDR3 coding DNA: TGCGCCAGCAGCGTCCGGGGGACATCCCAAGAGACCCAGTACTTC.

Notes on this clone: At the DNA level, this CDR3 is encoded by other sequences in the same sample as well. This chain joins TRBV15 and TRBJ2-6; weak D call: TRBD2 (5 bases). Germline V gives CDR1 LNHNV, CDR2 YYDKDF (reference sequence). CDR3 length: 17 residues. V was trimmed by 0 bases and J by 1 base, leaving 10 bases between them. CDR3 coding DNA: TGTGCCACCAGCAGAGATCGAGGGAGTTCTGGGGCCAACGTCCTGACTTTC. It translates to CATSRDRGSSGANVLTF.

The chain has TRBV29-1 and TRBJ2-7; D gene uncertain. Germline CDR1 SQVTM, CDR2 ANQGSEA. CDR3 length: 12 amino acids. Trimming took off 4 bases at V and 0 bases at J, with 7 bases between the two ends. The CDR3 loop is CSVGTSSYEQYF. The CDR3 bases are TGCAGCGTTGGGACCAGCTCCTACGAGCAGTACTTC.

This clone occurred a few times. The rearrangement links TRBV27 to TRBJ2-1, with D unclear. This CDR3 contains 10 residues. Trimming left V 8 bases short and J 4 bases short, with 3 bases between. The V gene's germline CDR1 is MNHEY and CDR2 SMNVEV (reference sequence). The CDR3 loop is CASGYNEQFF. The CDR3 DNA is TGTGCCAGCGGGTACAATGAGCAGTTCTTC.

The V gene is TRBV6-5, the J gene TRBJ1-1; D not resolved. The germline V gene has CDR1 MNHEY and CDR2 SVGAGI. V lost 6 bases and J lost 2, with 10 bases in between. This CDR3 is 13 amino acids long. CDR3 residues: CASSRTLNTEAFF. The CDR3 DNA reads as TGTGCCAGCAGCCGGACCCTAAACACTGAAGCTTTCTTT.

This clone was detected a few times. The chain uses TRBV4-3 and TRBJ1-1; D is unresolved. Trimming pared 4 bases from V and 0 bases from J, leaving 9 bases between. This CDR3 is built from 14 residues. Per the germline V gene, CDR1 is LGHNA and CDR2 is YSLEER. CDR3: CASSPMGMNTEAFF. CDR3 sequence (DNA): TGCGCCAGCAGCCCTATGGGTATGAACACTGAAGCTTTCTTT.

V gene TRBV7-2 combines with J gene TRBJ2-1; TRBD2 matches 9 bases. The CDR3 covers 14 residues. The V gene end was trimmed by 2 bases and the J gene end by 7 bases; junction bases not matched to a gene: 3. The germline V gene has CDR1 SGHTA and CDR2 FQGNSA. The CDR3 loop reads CASSLLAGRNEQFF. Written as DNA, the CDR3 is TGTGCCAGCAGCTTACTAGCGGGAAGGAATGAGCAGTTCTTC.

The V gene is TRBV9, the J gene TRBJ2-5; 14 nucleotides agree with TRBD2. Trimming cost V 3 bases and J 5 bases; bases outside gene matches: 3. CDR1 and CDR2 from the germline V gene are SGDLS and YYNGEE. This CDR3 region has 15 residues. The CDR3 is CASSERLAGGETQYF. The CDR3 coding sequence is TGTGCCAGCAGCGAACGACTAGCGGGAGGGGAGACCCAGTACTTC.

This rearrangement joins TRBV19 to TRBJ2-5, with no clear D. There are 15 residues in the CDR3. Germline loops: CDR1 LNHDA, CDR2 SQIVND (reference sequence). Trimming removed 3 bases at V and 3 bases at J, with 14 bases between. CDR3: CASSISPATEETQYF. The CDR3, as DNA: TGTGCCAGTAGTATTTCTCCGGCGACGGAAGAGACCCAGTACTTC.

The chain links TRBV18 to TRBJ2-2, with a tentative D call TRBD1 (6 bases). The V end lost 6 bases, the J end lost 3 bases, and 8 bases lay between the germline ends. The CDR3 consists of 13 residues. The V gene's germline CDR1 is KGHSH and CDR2 LQKENI. CDR3 in amino acids: CASSKGDTGELFF. CDR3 DNA sequence: TGTGCCAGCTCGAAGGGGGACACCGGGGAGCTGTTTTTT.

This sequence joins TRBV6-5 and TRBJ2-1; no reliable D call. V lost 5 bases and J 10 bases, leaving 21 bases between the germline ends. The CDR3 contains 15 residues. CDR1 is MNHEY and CDR2 is SVGAGI in the germline V gene. The chain's CDR3 is CASSPPLYGAGEQFF. CDR3 DNA: TGTGCCAGCAGTCCCCCCCTTTACGGCGCTGGGGAGCAGTTCTTC.

The chain employs TRBV5-4 and TRBJ1-1; D may be TRBD1 (5 bases). Trimming stripped 5 bases from V and 1 base from J, with 18 bases between. Germline V CDR1 and CDR2: SGHNT, YYREEE (reference sequence). The CDR3 totals 16 residues. The CDR3 DNA is TGTGCCAGCAGTCCCCGACGGGGGGGATCGAACACTGAAGCTTTCTTT. Translated: CASSPRRGGSNTEAFF.

J is TRBJ2-7 and V is TRBV28; 9 bases line up with TRBD1. Germline V lookup: CDR1 MDHEN, CDR2 SYDVKM. The J segment lost 6 bases and the V segment lost 2 bases, leaving 11 bases of the junction unmatched. This CDR3 spans 16 amino acids. CDR3 protein: CASSLSPGTGLGEQYF. CDR3 bases: TGTGCCAGCAGTTTAAGCCCCGGGACAGGGCTAGGCGAGCAGTACTTC. Variable domain in full (rest from reference TRBV28 and TRBJ2-7): DVKVTQSSRYLVKRTGEKVFLECVQDMDHENMFWYRQDPGLGLRLIYFSYDVKMKEKGDIPEGYSVSREKKERFSLILESASTNQTSMYLCASSLSPGTGLGEQYFGPGTRLTVT.

The chain uses TRBV5-6 and TRBJ2-1; D may be TRBD1 (6 bases). Germline assignment: CDR1 SGHDT and CDR2 YYEEEE. This CDR3 has 13 amino acids. V was trimmed by 4 bases and J by 3 bases, leaving 8 bases between them. The CDR3 nucleotides are TGTGCCAGCAGCGCGGACAGCTACAATGAGCAGTTCTTC. As protein: CASSADSYNEQFF.

V is TRBV20-1 and J is TRBJ2-7; D uncertain. Trimming shortened V by 1 base and J by 3 bases, and 4 bases separated the two germline ends. Per the germline V gene, CDR1 is DFQATT and CDR2 is SNEGSKA (reference sequence). The CDR3 has 11 amino acids. The CDR3 loop is CSARVVYEQYF. CDR3 in DNA: TGCAGTGCTAGAGTTGTCTACGAGCAGTACTTC.

The chain couples TRBV29-1 to TRBJ2-7; a weak D match, TRBD2 (5 bases). Deletions cut 3 bases from V and 2 bases from J, with 17 bases between. CDR3 size: 15 residues. Germline V CDR1 and CDR2: SQVTM, ANQGSEA. The CDR3, as DNA: TGCAGCGTTGACTCGGGATCACTAAACCCCTACGAGCAGTACTTC. Protein product: CSVDSGSLNPYEQYF.

The chain combines TRBV18 with TRBJ1-1; maybe TRBD1 (5 bases). The CDR3 sequence is 17 residues long. V was cut by 0 bases and J by 2 bases, with 16 bases left in between. Germline-derived CDR1 and CDR2 are KGHSH and LQKENI. Here the CDR3 DNA reads TGTGCCAGCTCACCACCTCCGTCGCGGGGCATAAACACTGAAGCTTTCTTT. Its protein product is CASSPPPSRGINTEAFF.

This chain joins TRBV6-5 and TRBJ1-2, with D unclear. Germline V CDR1 and CDR2: MNHEY, SVGAGI. The V and J ends lost 0 bases and 2 bases respectively, with 7 bases between them. The CDR3 has 14 residues. Written as DNA, the CDR3 is TGTGCCAGCAGTTACTCGACACCAAACTATGGCTACACCTTC. Translating gives CASSYSTPNYGYTF.

This clone was seen only a few times. The chain is built from TRBV19 and TRBJ2-7; D not resolved. There are 16 residues in the CDR3. Germline values: CDR1 LNHDA, CDR2 SQIVND (reference sequence). Between the trimmed V and J ends, which lost 5 bases and 2 bases, there was a span of 19 bases. This chain's CDR3 is CASSVRFALLTYEQYF. DNA for the CDR3: TGTGCCAGTAGTGTCCGTTTTGCACTCCTGACCTACGAGCAGTACTTC.

J is TRBJ2-7 and V is TRBV30; D gene unclear. The CDR3 is 11 amino acids. Germline loops: CDR1 GTSNPN, CDR2 SVGIG (reference sequence). Deletions cut 3 bases from V and 6 bases from J, with 9 bases between. The CDR3 protein is CAWRRWGEQYF. In DNA form, the CDR3 reads TGTGCCTGGAGGCGATGGGGCGAGCAGTACTTC. Drawing the rest from reference TRBV30 and TRBJ2-7, the complete variable domain is SQTIHQWPATLVQPVGSPLSLECTVEGTSNPNLYWYRQAAGRGLQLLFYSVGIGQISSEVPQNLSASRPQDRQFILSSKKLLLSDSGFYLCAWRRWGEQYFGPGTRLTVT.

The rearrangement joins TRBV30 to TRBJ2-3; 14 nucleotides align to TRBD2. V lost 1 base to trimming and J lost 6 bases; unmatched junction nucleotides: 3. Germline V lookup: CDR1 GTSNPN, CDR2 SVGIG (reference sequence). There are 15 residues in the CDR3. In nucleotides, the CDR3 is TGTGCCTGGAGTGGGACTAGCGGGAGGATTGATACGCAGTATTTT. This sequence encodes CAWSGTSGRIDTQYF.

V and J are TRBV5-1 and TRBJ2-7, with 14 bases fitting TRBD2. Germline loops: CDR1 SGHRS, CDR2 YFSETQ. With V trimmed by 0 bases and J by 4 bases, 3 bases remained unmatched. There are 16 residues in the CDR3. The DNA for the CDR3 is TGCGCCAGCAGCTTGGAGGGACTAGCGGGAGTTTACGAGCAGTACTTC. Translating gives CASSLEGLAGVYEQYF.